The present entry profiles one TCR beta chain with its context. It lacks a known antigen. Base qualities are not recorded, but no much larger clone differs from it by a single base. The sample's treatment or condition label, decoded: live attenuated yellow fever vaccine strain. At each blood-draw timepoint, two biological replicates of bulk PBMCs were collected. A standard Ficoll-Paque protocol was used to isolate PBMCs from peripheral blood. TriZol was used to extract RNA from bulk PBMCs, CD4 and CD8 fractions, and dextramer-positive and dextramer-negative fractions. The record originates from a study of T cells after yellow fever vaccination (dated by TCRdb to about 2019). Regarding the complete study: The SMART-Seq v4 Ultra Low Input RNA kit was used to prepare libraries from fractions with low cell numbers. To follow T-cell clones before and after both primary and booster YFV17D yellow fever vaccination, bulk TCR alpha and beta repertoires underwent longitudinal sequencing. Two healthy male donors, one aged 18 to 30 and one aged 30 to 40 years, made up the cohort. Bulk PBMC replicates and cell subsets were isolated from blood drawn at multiple timepoints before and after both primary and secondary immunization. What the work shows at the level of the full study, not this receptor alone: Computational filtering was needed because FACS-sorted repertoires could contain abundant contaminating clonotypes from the bulk population. The secondary T-cell response was found to be weaker but faster than the primary response, with a peak reached on day 5 rather than on day 15. After the booster, most of the clones that had expanded following primary vaccination were detected again (just under 97% of CD4 and around nine tenths of CD8), which suggests that memory was broadly maintained. Only two donors were included in the study, so the extent to which the findings can be generalized is limited. A small share of clonotypes occurred in both CD4 and CD8 compartments, likely arising from convergent recombination.

The sequencer listed for this sample is Illumina NovaSeq 6000. TCR cDNA was made using 5'RACE template switching, a step that added a universal primer site and unique molecular identifiers. Priming for cDNA synthesis came from both the TCR alpha and TCR beta constant segments. Two PCR steps were used to amplify libraries, with sample barcodes and sequencing adapters being added in the second step. Sequencing of libraries was done on Illumina HiSeq 2500 (2x100 bp) or NovaSeq (2x150 bp). As for the original processing: Demultiplexing of reads and collapsing into UMI consensus sequences were performed with MIGEC, and V(D)J alignment was carried out with MiXCR. Vaccine-responding clonotypes were identified with edgeR using replicate PBMC samples, with FDR below 0.01 and a log2 fold change above 5 up to day 15 being required. Bulk clonotypes were assigned CD4 or CD8 identity according to which sequenced CD4 or CD8 repertoire held them at higher abundance. The public reads were quality trimmed at Q25 with fastp and then assembled into clones with MiXCR by TCRdb, keeping productive beta chains. Here each entry gathers all rows of one CDR3 protein and keeps the most common genes and DNA. The authors' filters were not applied to this entry. Across this sample there are about 340,000 distinct CDR3 sequences, with roughly 4% seen only once. About 24% of the sample comes from the top ten.

The V and J ends are trimmed by 1 base and 6 bases, leaving 15 bases between them. The CDR3, cysteine through phenylalanine, is 16 amino acids long. The retained sequence is limited to the CDR3, 48 bases, with the frame set at the first base. Taken from the germline V gene, the CDR1 and CDR2 loops are LGHNA and YSLEER. The chain was built from TRBV4-3 and TRBJ2-2; perhaps TRBD1 is the D gene, with 6 bases matching. Sequencing was performed on PBMCs, taken 5 days after the yellow fever booster vaccination. The sequence was collected from a man aged 18 to 30 who received the YFV17D yellow fever vaccine. In nucleotides, the sequence is TGCGCCAGCAGCCAAGGCTGGCCCAAGGGGGCCGGGGAGCTGTTTTTT. This translates into CASSQGWPKGAGELFF.